Presented here are 17 T cell receptor beta chains from one specimen sequenced in a study of CD8 T cells in Susac syndrome. The RNA, 0.5 to 1 ug, was put through reverse transcription using random hexamers. MiXCR was run by TCRdb on the immunoSEQ multiplex PCR reads, yielding one entry per CDR3 protein. Counted here are around 200,000 distinct CDR3 sequences, nearly 97% occurring once; the ten biggest clones make up around 0.09%. Specimen: CD4+ T cells from PBMCs. The source of these receptors is a human donor with multiple sclerosis.

Only one count was recorded for this clonotype. J is TRBJ2-7 and V is TRBV3-1; 8 positions match TRBD2. The germline V gene encodes CDR1 LGHDT and CDR2 YNNKEL (reference sequence). Trimming at V came to 4 bases and at J to 4 bases, leaving 6 bases not matched to a gene. CDR3 size: 14 residues. CDR3 sequence reads: CASSPYGGEYEQYF. The DNA of the CDR3 is TGTGCCAGCAGCCCTTACGGGGGGGAATACGAGCAGTACTTC.

The CDR3 region is CSVADSNNQPQHF. The CDR3 coding sequence is TGCAGCGTTGCCGACAGCAACAATCAGCCCCAGCATTTT. This chain uses TRBV29-1 with TRBJ1-5; possibly TRBD1 for D (5 bases). Germline CDR1 SQVTM, CDR2 ANQGSEA. V was pared by 4 bases and J by 3 bases, with 10 bases between. The CDR3 contains 13 residues.

This chain connects TRBV30 to TRBJ2-2, with 7 nucleotides matching TRBD2. This CDR3 comprises 15 residues. J gave up 4 bases and V 0 bases, and 5 bases lay outside the gene matches. Germline V gene sequence: CDR1 GTSNPN, CDR2 SVGIG (reference sequence). The CDR3 region has the DNA TGTGCCTGGAGTGTACGGGGAGGGATCACCGGGGAGCTGTTTTTT. This translates into CAWSVRGGITGELFF.

This chain joins TRBV14 and TRBJ1-6; D is unclear. This CDR3 has 15 residues. Germline loops: CDR1 SGHDN, CDR2 FVKESK. V was cut by 2 bases and J by 7 bases, with 12 bases left in between. The CDR3 bases are TGTGCCAGCAGCCAACGACAAGGGCAGAATTCACCCCTCCACTTT. Protein product: CASSQRQGQNSPLHF.

Worth noting for this clonotype: The junction departs from the called germline gene at one end, perhaps through a read error. V gene TRBV28 combines with J gene TRBJ1-2, with 7 bases matching TRBD1. This CDR3 is 14 amino acids long. CDR1 and CDR2 (germline): MDHEN, SYDVKM. CDR3 in amino acids: CASSRYGTAPSGYF. In nucleotides, the CDR3 is TGTGCCAGCAGTCGTTACGGGACAGCCCCATCCGGGTACTTC.

The chain links TRBV7-9 to TRBJ1-6; 9 positions match TRBD1. This CDR3 has 15 residues. The V gene's germline CDR1 is SEHNR and CDR2 FQNEAQ (reference sequence). V lost 5 bases and J lost 5; bases outside the gene matches: 4. CDR3 nucleotides: TGTGCCAGCAGCAAACAGGGGGCTAATAATTCACCCCTCCACTTT. This gives the protein CASSKQGANNSPLHF.

The chain combines TRBV25-1 with TRBJ2-3, with D unresolved. Between the trimmed V and J ends, which lost 3 bases and 5 bases, there was a span of 12 bases. The CDR3 is 14 residues long. Germline CDR1 reads MGHDK; CDR2 reads SYGVNS. CDR3 amino acids: CASSDPNPGDTQYF. DNA for the CDR3: TGTGCCAGCAGTGACCCTAACCCGGGAGATACGCAGTATTTT.

The rearrangement joins TRBV20-1 to TRBJ2-7; D possibly uses TRBD1 or TRBD2 (5 bases each). The CDR3 has 12 amino acids. Trimming pared 5 bases from V and 3 bases from J, leaving 11 bases between. Germline V CDR1 and CDR2: DFQATT, SNEGSKA (reference sequence). CDR3 bases: TGCAGTGCTTCCGGGACCGACTACGAGCAGTACTTC. This gives the protein CSASGTDYEQYF.

This clonotype came up once. CDR3 residues: CASSYAVEETQYF. The CDR3 DNA sequence: TGTGCCAGCAGTTACGCTGTAGAAGAGACCCAGTACTTC. V gene TRBV6-5 combines with J gene TRBJ2-5; D not resolved. V lost 2 bases, J lost 3 bases, and 7 bases lay in between. Germline V gives CDR1 MNHEY, CDR2 SVGAGI. The CDR3 is 13 residues long.

The chain links TRBV29-1 to TRBJ2-5, with D unresolved. Germline V gene lookup returns CDR1 SQVTM and CDR2 ANQGSEA. V was clipped by 4 bases and J by 1 base, with 13 bases between them. CDR3 size: 14 residues. CDR3 in DNA: TGCAGCGTTGCTCTCCGACTCCGCCAAGAGACCCAGTACTTC. It yields the protein CSVALRLRQETQYF. The whole variable domain, remainder taken from reference TRBV29-1 and TRBJ2-5, is SAVISQKPSRDICQRGTSLTIQCQVDSQVTMMFWYRQQPGQSLTLIATANQGSEATYESGFVIDKFPISRPNLTFSTLTVSNMSPEDSSIYLCSVALRLRQETQYFGPGTRLLVL.

The rearrangement uses TRBV29-1 and TRBJ2-7, with 8 bases aligning to TRBD1. Looked up from germline, CDR1 is SQVTM and CDR2 is ANQGSEA. The J segment lost 3 bases and the V segment lost 2 bases, leaving 9 bases of the junction unmatched. The CDR3 extends over 15 amino acids. The CDR3: CSVERGTGGIYEQYF. CDR3 coding DNA: TGCAGCGTTGAAAGAGGGACAGGTGGGATCTACGAGCAGTACTTC.

The chain is built from TRBV20-1 and TRBJ1-2; D is uncertain. V lost 3 bases, J lost 6 bases, and 5 bases lay in between. Germline CDR1 DFQATT, CDR2 SNEGSKA (reference sequence). The CDR3 totals 10 residues. CDR3: CSASDNGYTF. The DNA of the CDR3 is TGCAGTGCTAGCGATAATGGCTACACCTTC.

The chain carries TRBV12-5 and TRBJ2-5, with 9 bases lining up with TRBD2. This CDR3 is 18 amino acids long. Germline V gene lookup returns CDR1 LGHNT and CDR2 FRNRAP. The V segment lost 0 bases and the J segment 2 bases; nucleotides outside the gene matches: 10. The CDR3: CASGLVITAGGHQETQYF. CDR3 DNA sequence: TGTGCTAGTGGTTTGGTAATAACAGCGGGGGGCCATCAAGAGACCCAGTACTTC.

This chain connects TRBV20-1 to TRBJ1-4; 7 bases fit TRBD1. This CDR3 is built from 14 residues. Germline CDR1 DFQATT, CDR2 SNEGSKA (reference sequence). Losses at the gene ends were 5 bases for V and 8 bases for J; bases not matched to a gene: 11. DNA of the CDR3: TGCAGTGCTGGAAAGACAGGGTTGGGGGAAAAACTGTTTTTT. It specifies CSAGKTGLGEKLFF.

The chain uses TRBV19 and TRBJ1-1; TRBD1 matches 11 bases. V lost 2 bases, J lost 6 bases, and 11 bases stayed unmatched. Germline loops: CDR1 LNHDA, CDR2 SQIVND (reference sequence). The CDR3 contains 17 residues. DNA for the CDR3: TGTGCCAGTAGTATAACCACTCCCGGACAGGGGGCGCCTGAAGCTTTCTTT. It is translated as CASSITTPGQGAPEAFF. The full variable domain, in which reference TRBV19 and TRBJ1-1 provide the parts outside the CDR3, is DGGITQSPKYLFRKEGQNVTLSCEQNLNHDAMYWYRQDPGQGLRLIYYSQIVNDFQKGDIAEGYSVSREKKESFPLTVTSAQKNPTAFYLCASSITTPGQGAPEAFFGQGTRLTVV.

The chain carries TRBV18 and TRBJ1-2; weak D call: TRBD1 (5 bases). V lost 1 base, J lost 4 bases, and 22 bases lay in between. This CDR3 spans 18 amino acids. Germline V gives CDR1 KGHSH, CDR2 LQKENI. DNA for the CDR3: TGTGCCAGCTCACCACTCGCCGTGGGTCGGGGACCCGCCTATGGCTACACCTTC. This sequence encodes CASSPLAVGRGPAYGYTF.

The V call is TRBV3-1, the J call TRBJ2-1, with D perhaps TRBD1 (5 bases). Trimming removed 1 base from V and 3 bases from J, with 10 bases in between. Germline CDR1 LGHDT, CDR2 YNNKEL (reference sequence). The CDR3 covers 15 residues. The CDR3 reads CASSQALTVYNEQFF. The DNA of the CDR3 is TGTGCCAGCAGCCAAGCACTGACAGTCTACAATGAGCAGTTCTTC.